These 10 T cell receptor beta chains share one sample of origin, sequenced in a study of radiation and T cells in renal cell carcinoma. Libraries were prepared by immunoSEQ multiplex PCR; TCRdb keeps only in-frame clonotypes and omits some of them. Here the sample spans 150,000 or so clones, about nine tenths being singletons. Time point defined: blood 2 weeks post-SBRT. Treatment here: 15 Gy SBRT to primary tumor, nephrectomy 4 weeks later. The starting material was blood, obtained from a patient whose treatment included radiotherapy and nephrectomy. The receptor set was obtained from a woman in her fifties or sixties with renal cell carcinoma.

The chain is built from TRBV7-9 and TRBJ2-1; 10 nucleotides align to TRBD2. CDR1 is SEHNR and CDR2 is FQNEAQ in the germline V gene (reference sequence). Trimming at V came to 6 bases and at J to 6 bases, leaving 5 bases not matched to a gene. This CDR3 comprises 14 residues. CDR3 nucleotide sequence: TGTGCCAGCAGTCCCAGCGGGGGGGCCAATGAGCAGTTCTTC. Its translation: CASSPSGGANEQFF.

This clone has a handful of counts. The CDR3 sequence is CAISGTGDGYTF. As DNA, the CDR3 is TGTGCCATCAGCGGGACAGGGGATGGCTACACCTTC. This chain uses TRBV10-3 with TRBJ1-2; TRBD1 matches 10 bases. J gave up 6 bases and V 6 bases, and 1 base lay outside the gene matches. This CDR3 has 12 amino acids. Per germline, CDR1 ENHRY and CDR2 SYGVKD.

The J gene is TRBJ1-1, the V gene TRBV5-8; D is uncertain. The V and J ends lost 2 bases and 0 bases respectively, with 17 bases between them. Germline assignment: CDR1 SGHTS and CDR2 YDEGEE. The CDR3 runs to 17 residues. CDR3 residues: CASSLGLGPLMNTEAFF. The DNA of the CDR3 is TGTGCCAGCAGCTTAGGTCTTGGGCCACTCATGAACACTGAAGCTTTCTTT.

The genes are TRBV2 and TRBJ1-2; no definite D call. CDR1 is SNHLY and CDR2 is FYNNEI in the germline V gene. The V and J ends lost 5 bases and 3 bases respectively, with 4 bases between them. The CDR3 loop spans 11 amino acids. The CDR3 nucleotides read TGTGCCAGCAGTCAATACTATGGCTACACCTTC. It specifies CASSQYYGYTF.

This clone appeared once. The chain recombines TRBV6-4 with TRBJ1-1, with 8 bases identical to TRBD1. CDR3 size: 13 residues. CDR1 and CDR2 (germline): MRHNA, SNTAGT. Trimming removed 4 bases from V and 3 bases from J; junction bases left unmatched: 1. CDR3 protein: CASSATGDTEAFF. CDR3 nucleotide sequence: TGTGCCAGCAGTGCGACAGGGGACACTGAAGCTTTCTTT.

The chain's CDR3 is CASSLRGTAGEQFF. The CDR3 DNA follows: TGCGCCAGCAGCTTGCGAGGCACGGCGGGCGAGCAGTTCTTC. This chain connects TRBV5-1 to TRBJ2-1, with D maybe TRBD2 (5 bases). This CDR3 comprises 14 residues. In germline, CDR1 is SGHRS, CDR2 YFSETQ. Trimming left V 1 base short and J 10 bases short, with 15 bases between.

The chain couples TRBV5-1 to TRBJ2-7, with D possibly being TRBD1 (6 bases). With 0 bases removed from V and 0 bases from J, the gap between germline ends came to 13 bases. Germline V lookup: CDR1 SGHRS, CDR2 YFSETQ. This CDR3 spans 16 amino acids. CDR3 nucleotides: TGCGCCAGCAGCTTGGCATCAGGGGCCACCTCCTACGAGCAGTACTTC. It specifies CASSLASGATSYEQYF.

This clone was seen just once. The chain uses TRBV7-2 and TRBJ2-1; the match to TRBD2 covers 10 bases. CDR1 is SGHTA, CDR2 FQGNSA, per germline. After removal of 6 bases from V and 9 bases from J, the junction contained 11 bases not matched to a gene. This CDR3 comprises 15 residues. CDR3 protein: CASSQSGGGLGEQFF. The CDR3 nucleotides read TGTGCCAGCAGTCAAAGCGGGGGGGGTCTAGGTGAGCAGTTCTTC. Drawing the rest from reference TRBV7-2 and TRBJ2-1, the complete variable domain is GAGVSQSPSNKVTEKGKDVELRCDPISGHTALYWYRQSLGQGLEFLIYFQGNSAPDKSGLPSDRFSAERTGGSVSTLTIQRTQQEDSAVYLCASSQSGGGLGEQFFGPGTRLTVL.

The CDR3 reads CAWGYSSYNEQFF. Written as DNA, the CDR3 is TGTGCCTGGGGGTATAGCTCCTACAATGAGCAGTTCTTC. The V gene is TRBV30, the J gene TRBJ2-1; D is unclear. CDR3 length: 13 amino acids. Germline-derived CDR1 and CDR2 are GTSNPN and SVGIG (reference sequence). With 5 bases removed from V and 0 bases from J, the gap between germline ends came to 8 bases.

The J gene is TRBJ1-1, the V gene TRBV5-1; a weak D match, TRBD1 (6 bases). Trimming stripped 4 bases from V and 8 bases from J, with 9 bases between. The germline gives CDR1 SGHRS, CDR2 YFSETQ. The CDR3 totals 11 residues. The CDR3: CASSAGTEAFF. The CDR3, as DNA: TGCGCCAGCAGCGCTGGGACAGAAGCTTTCTTT. The variable domain in full, with the rest retrieved from reference TRBV5-1 and TRBJ1-1, is KAGVTQTPRYLIKTRGQQVTLSCSPISGHRSVSWYQQTPGQGLQFLFEYFSETQRNKGNFPGRFSGRQFSNSRSEMNVSTLELGDSALYLCASSAGTEAFFGQGTRLTVV.